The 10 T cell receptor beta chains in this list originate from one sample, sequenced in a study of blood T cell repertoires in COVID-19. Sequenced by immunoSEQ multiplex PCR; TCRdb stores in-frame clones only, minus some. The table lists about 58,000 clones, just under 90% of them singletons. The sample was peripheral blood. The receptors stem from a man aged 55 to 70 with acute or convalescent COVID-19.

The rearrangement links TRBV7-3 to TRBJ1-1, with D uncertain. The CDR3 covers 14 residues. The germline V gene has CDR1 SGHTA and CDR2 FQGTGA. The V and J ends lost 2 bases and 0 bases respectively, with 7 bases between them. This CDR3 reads CASSLHRLNTEAFF. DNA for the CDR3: TGTGCCAGCAGCTTACACAGATTGAACACTGAAGCTTTCTTT.

The CDR3 DNA sequence: TGCGCCAGCAGCATATCACAGGGGGCGCCGATTAATTCACCCCTCCACTTT. As protein: CASSISQGAPINSPLHF. This chain links TRBV5-1 with TRBJ1-6, with 9 bases fitting TRBD1. V lost 4 bases to trimming and J lost 6 bases; unmatched junction nucleotides: 11. The germline V gene encodes CDR1 SGHRS and CDR2 YFSETQ. The CDR3 extends over 17 amino acids. Complete variable domain (other parts from reference TRBV5-1 and TRBJ1-6): KAGVTQTPRYLIKTRGQQVTLSCSPISGHRSVSWYQQTPGQGLQFLFEYFSETQRNKGNFPGRFSGRQFSNSRSEMNVSTLELGDSALYLCASSISQGAPINSPLHFGNGTRLTVT.

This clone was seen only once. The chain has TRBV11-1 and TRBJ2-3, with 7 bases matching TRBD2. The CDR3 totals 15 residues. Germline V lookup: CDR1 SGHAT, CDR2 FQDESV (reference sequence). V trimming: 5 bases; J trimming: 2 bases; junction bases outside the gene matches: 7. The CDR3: CASSVRGGFTDTQYF. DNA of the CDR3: TGTGCCAGCAGCGTTCGCGGGGGATTCACAGATACGCAGTATTTT.

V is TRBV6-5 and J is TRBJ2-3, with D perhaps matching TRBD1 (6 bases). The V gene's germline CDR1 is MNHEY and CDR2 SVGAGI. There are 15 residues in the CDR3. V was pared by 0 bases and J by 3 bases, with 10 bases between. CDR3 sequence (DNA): TGTGCCAGCAGTTACTCAAGGGACATAACAGATACGCAGTATTTT. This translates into CASSYSRDITDTQYF.

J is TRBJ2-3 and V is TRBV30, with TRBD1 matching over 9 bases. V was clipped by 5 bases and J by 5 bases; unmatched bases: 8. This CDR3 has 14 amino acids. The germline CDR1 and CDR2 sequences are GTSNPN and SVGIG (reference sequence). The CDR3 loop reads CAWGQGPTGDTQYF. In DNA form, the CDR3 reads TGTGCCTGGGGACAGGGGCCGACGGGAGATACGCAGTATTTT.

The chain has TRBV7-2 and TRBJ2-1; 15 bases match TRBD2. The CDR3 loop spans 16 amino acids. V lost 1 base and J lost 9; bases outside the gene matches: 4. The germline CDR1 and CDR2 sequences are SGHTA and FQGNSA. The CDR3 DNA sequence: TGTGCCAGCAGCTTAGGGGCGGGACTAGCGGGAGGTGAGCAGTTCTTC. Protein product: CASSLGAGLAGGEQFF.

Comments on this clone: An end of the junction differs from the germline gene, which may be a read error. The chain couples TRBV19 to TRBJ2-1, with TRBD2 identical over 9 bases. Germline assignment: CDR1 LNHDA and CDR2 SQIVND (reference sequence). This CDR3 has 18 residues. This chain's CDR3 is CASSGTNDPSGIYNEQFF. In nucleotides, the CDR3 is TGTGCCAGTAGTGGGACAAACGATCCTAGCGGGATCTACAATGAACAGTTCTTC.

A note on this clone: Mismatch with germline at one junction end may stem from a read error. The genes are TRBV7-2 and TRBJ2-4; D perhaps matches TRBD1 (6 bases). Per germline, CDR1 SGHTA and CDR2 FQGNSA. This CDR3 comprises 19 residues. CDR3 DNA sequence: TGTGCCGGCAGCTTAGAGGGTACGCGGACAGCCTTAGCCAAAAACATTCAGTACTTC. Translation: CAGSLEGTRTALAKNIQYF. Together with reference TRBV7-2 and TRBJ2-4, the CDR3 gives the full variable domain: GAGVSQSPSNKVTEKGKDVELRCDPISGHTALYWYRQSLGQGLEFLIYFQGNSAPDKSGLPSDRFSAERTGGSVSTLTIQRTQQEDSAVYLCAGSLEGTRTALAKNIQYFGAGTRLSVL.

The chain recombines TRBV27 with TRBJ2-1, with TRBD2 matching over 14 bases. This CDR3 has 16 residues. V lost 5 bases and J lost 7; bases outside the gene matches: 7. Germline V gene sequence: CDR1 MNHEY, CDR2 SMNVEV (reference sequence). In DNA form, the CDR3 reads TGTGCCAGCAGTAGACGGGGACTAGCGGGAGATAATGAGCAGTTCTTC. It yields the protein CASSRRGLAGDNEQFF.

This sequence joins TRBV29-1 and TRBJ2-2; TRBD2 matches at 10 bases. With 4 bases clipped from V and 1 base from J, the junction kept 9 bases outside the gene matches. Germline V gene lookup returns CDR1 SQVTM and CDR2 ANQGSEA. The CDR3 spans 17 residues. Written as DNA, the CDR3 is TGCAGCGTTGGGCCCGGACTAGCGGAATGGAACACCGGGGAGCTGTTTTTT. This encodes CSVGPGLAEWNTGELFF.